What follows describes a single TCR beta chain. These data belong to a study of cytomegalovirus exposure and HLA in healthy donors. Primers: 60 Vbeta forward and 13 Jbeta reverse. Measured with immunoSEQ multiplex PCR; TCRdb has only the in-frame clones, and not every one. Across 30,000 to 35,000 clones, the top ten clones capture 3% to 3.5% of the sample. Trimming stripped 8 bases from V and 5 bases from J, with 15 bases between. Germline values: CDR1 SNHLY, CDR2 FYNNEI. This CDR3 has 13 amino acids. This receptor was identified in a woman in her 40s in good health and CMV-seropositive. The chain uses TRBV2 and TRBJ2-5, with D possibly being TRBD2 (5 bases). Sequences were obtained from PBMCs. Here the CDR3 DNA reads TGTGCCAGCTCCCTGGCTAGCAGTGAGACCCAGTACTTC. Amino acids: CASSLASSETQYF.